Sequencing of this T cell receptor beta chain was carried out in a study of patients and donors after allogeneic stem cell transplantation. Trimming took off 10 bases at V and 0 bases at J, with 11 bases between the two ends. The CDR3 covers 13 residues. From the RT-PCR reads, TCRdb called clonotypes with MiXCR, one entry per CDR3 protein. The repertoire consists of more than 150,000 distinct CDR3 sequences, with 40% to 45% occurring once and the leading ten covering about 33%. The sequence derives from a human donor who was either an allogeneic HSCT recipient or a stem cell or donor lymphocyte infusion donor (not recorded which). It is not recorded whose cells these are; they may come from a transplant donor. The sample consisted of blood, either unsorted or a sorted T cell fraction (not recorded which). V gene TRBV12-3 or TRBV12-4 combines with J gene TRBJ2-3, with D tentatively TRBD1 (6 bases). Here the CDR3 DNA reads TGTGCCATCTCGACAGGTAGCACAGATACGCAGTATTTT. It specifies CAISTGSTDTQYF.